A selection of T cell receptor beta chains follows, all from one sample in a study of beta chain features in type 1 diabetes. Sequenced by immunoSEQ multiplex PCR; TCRdb stores in-frame clones only, minus some. The repertoire holds 300,000 to 350,000 clones, with about 14% as singletons. Material: naive CD4+ T cells from blood. The receptors derive from a woman under 30 with type 1 diabetes. Each CDR3 is given with its conserved first and last residue. The order of the fields is clone size, D gene, J gene, V gene, CDR3 protein, CDR3 DNA. A D gene is named only where the DNA matches it firmly. Not all rows give a size; the values are once, few, many and, for expanded clones, a class.

-	TRBD2	TRBJ2-1	TRBV28	CASSSYRQTSGRAYEQFF	TGTGCCAGCAGTTCCTACCGCCAGACTAGCGGGAGGGCCTATGAGCAGTTCTTC
-	TRBD1	TRBJ2-1	TRBV29-1	CSVDQDRGNEQFF	TGCAGCGTTGATCAGGACAGGGGAAATGAGCAGTTCTTC
few	TRBD2	TRBJ2-3	TRBV19	CASSRTSGFTDTQYF	TGTGCCAGTAGTCGCACTAGCGGTTTCACAGATACGCAGTATTTT
-	-	TRBJ1-2	TRBV14	CASGRMGARGYTF	TGTGCCAGCGGCCGGATGGGAGCCCGAGGCTACACCTTC
-	-	TRBJ1-1	TRBV15	CATGRHGFTEAFF	TGTGCCACCGGCCGACACGGATTCACTGAAGCTTTCTTT
few	TRBD1	TRBJ1-5	TRBV5-1	CASTPGTGIQPQHF	TGCGCCAGCACCCCGGGGACAGGGATCCAACCCCAGCATTTT
-	TRBD2	TRBJ2-7	TRBV5-1	CASSLPAGLVAGASIYEQYF	TGCGCCAGCAGCTTGCCTGCAGGGTTGGTAGCGGGAGCGAGTATCTACGAGCAGTACTTC
-	-	TRBJ1-2	TRBV9	CASSPTGSNYGYTF	TGTGCCAGCAGCCCCACAGGGAGTAACTATGGCTACACCTTC
-	TRBD1	TRBJ1-5	TRBV5-1	CASSLDRDQPQHF	TGCGCCAGCAGCTTAGACAGGGACCAGCCCCAGCATTTT
few	-	TRBJ1-1	TRBV7-6	CASSLTVNTEAFF	TGTGCCAGCAGCTTAACAGTGAACACTGAAGCTTTCTTT
few	-	TRBJ1-1	TRBV4-1	CASSRTVKIMNTEAFF	TGCGCCAGCAGCCGGACAGTGAAAATCATGAACACTGAAGCTTTCTTT
-	-	TRBJ2-7	TRBV6-1	CASSEALRLLEQYF	TGTGCCAGCAGTGAAGCCCTCCGCTTACTCGAGCAGTACTTC
-	-	TRBJ2-4	TRBV5-1	CASSPTGTPNIQYF	TGCGCCAGCAGCCCGACCGGGACTCCAAACATTCAGTACTTC
few	TRBD2	TRBJ2-1	TRBV23-1	CASSLQSLRTSGRDSYNEQFF	TGCGCCAGCAGTCTACAAAGTCTGAGGACTAGCGGGAGGGACTCCTACAATGAGCAGTTCTTC
few	TRBD2	TRBJ2-4	TRBV10-3	CAIGTSGNKNIQYF	TGTGCCATCGGGACTAGCGGGAACAAAAACATTCAGTACTTC
-	TRBD2	TRBJ2-5	TRBV5-4	CASRRGTSGTQETQYF	TGTGCCAGCAGGCGAGGGACTAGCGGGACCCAAGAGACCCAGTACTTC
few	TRBD1	TRBJ1-1	TRBV15	CATSRDRLNTEAFF	TGTGCCACCAGTCGGGACAGGTTGAACACTGAAGCTTTCTTT
few	TRBD1	TRBJ2-1	TRBV19	CASSIDFFGTGDPGLYNEQFF	TGTGCCAGTAGTATAGATTTCTTCGGGACAGGGGATCCCGGGCTCTACAATGAGCAGTTCTTC
-	-	TRBJ2-5	TRBV6-6	CASSYGPGAETQYF	TGTGCCAGCAGTTACGGACCAGGGGCAGAGACCCAGTACTTC
few	-	TRBJ2-7	TRBV7-2	CASSLGARTYEQYF	TGTGCCAGCAGCTTAGGGGCTCGCACCTACGAGCAGTACTTC
-	TRBD2	TRBJ2-3	TRBV25-1	CASSEWSTSGSTDTQYF	TGTGCCAGCAGTGAATGGTCTACTAGCGGGTCCACAGATACGCAGTATTTT
few	-	TRBJ2-3	TRBV10-2	CASKLVDYPTDTQYF	TGCGCCAGCAAATTGGTTGACTACCCCACAGATACGCAGTATTTT
few	-	TRBJ1-1	TRBV2	CASSETRDMNTEAFF	TGTGCCAGCAGTGAGACCAGGGACATGAACACTGAAGCTTTCTTT
few	-	TRBJ1-1	TRBV9	CASSVSVNTEAFF	TGTGCCAGCAGCGTGTCCGTAAACACTGAAGCTTTCTTT
-	TRBD2	TRBJ2-3	TRBV5-8	CASSLGLAGGVTDTQYF	TGTGCCAGCAGCCTCGGACTAGCGGGAGGCGTCACAGATACGCAGTATTTT
-	-	TRBJ2-2	TRBV5-1	CASSLVASATTGELFF	TGCGCCAGCAGCTTGGTGGCTAGCGCTACCACCGGGGAGCTGTTTTTT
-	-	TRBJ1-2	TRBV16	CASSRGGSNYGYTF	TGTGCCAGCAGCCGTGGCGGGAGTAACTATGGCTACACCTTC
-	TRBD1	TRBJ1-5	TRBV18	CASSPGQGSGNQPQHF	TGTGCCAGCTCTCCCGGACAGGGATCCGGGAATCAGCCCCAGCATTTT
-	-	TRBJ1-4	TRBV30	CCLRAGENEKLFF	TGTTGCCTTCGGGCAGGGGAGAATGAAAAACTGTTTTTT
-	TRBD1	TRBJ1-1	TRBV6-5	CASSYSRTGEAFF	TGTGCCAGCAGTTACTCTAGGACAGGAGAAGCTTTCTTT
few	-	TRBJ2-2	TRBV4-3	CASRSQSNTGELFF	TGCGCCAGCAGGTCACAGTCGAACACCGGGGAGCTGTTTTTT
few	-	TRBJ1-5	TRBV6-6	CASRIGQFSNQPQHF	TGTGCCAGCAGGATCGGACAGTTTAGCAATCAGCCCCAGCATTTT
-	-	TRBJ2-4	TRBV2	CASSEQGLLKNIQYF	TGTGCCAGCAGTGAGCAGGGACTCCTGAAAAACATTCAGTACTTC
few	-	TRBJ2-1	TRBV18	CASSPPVGGNEQFF	TGTGCCAGCTCACCACCGGTGGGCGGGAATGAGCAGTTCTTC
-	-	TRBJ1-4	TRBV30	CAWSVGPGGSEKLFF	TGTGCCTGGAGTGTAGGCCCCGGGGGGTCGGAAAAACTGTTTTTT
-	-	TRBJ2-2	TRBV10-3	CAISPAIGVMAGTGELFF	TGTGCCATCAGTCCCGCAATTGGCGTAATGGCGGGCACCGGGGAGCTGTTTTTT